The subject of this entry is one T cell receptor (beta chain). This clonotype was seen at least ten times. Its antigen is currently not known. Base qualities are missing; no much larger clone stands one base away. The sample's treatment or condition label, in plain terms: live attenuated yellow fever vaccine strain. At each blood-draw timepoint, two biological replicates of bulk PBMCs were collected. A standard Ficoll-Paque protocol was used to isolate PBMCs from peripheral blood. TriZol was used to extract RNA from bulk PBMCs, from CD4 and CD8 fractions, and from dextramer-positive and dextramer-negative fractions. This entry is derived from a study of T cells after yellow fever vaccination (dated by TCRdb to about 2019). In terms of the full investigation: The SMART-Seq v4 Ultra Low Input RNA kit was used to prepare libraries from fractions with low cell numbers. To follow T-cell clones before and after primary and booster YFV17D yellow fever vaccination, bulk TCR alpha and beta repertoires were sequenced over time. Two healthy male donors made up the cohort, one aged 18 to 29 years and the other aged 30 to 40 years. Blood was drawn at multiple timepoints before and after primary and secondary immunization, with bulk PBMC replicates and cell subsets isolated.

The germline V gene (reference sequence) specifies DFQATT as CDR1 and SNEGSKA as CDR2. The CDR3 runs 15 amino acids, cysteine and phenylalanine included. Only CDR3 DNA remains: 45 bases, in frame from the first base. V and J lose 0 bases and 4 bases, and a span of 15 bases separates them. Data came from an Illumina NovaSeq 6000. TCR cDNA was made using 5'RACE template switching, a step that added a universal primer site and unique molecular identifiers. Priming of cDNA synthesis was performed from both the TCR alpha and TCR beta constant segments. Library amplification involved two PCR steps, and the second step added sample barcodes and sequencing adapters. Sequencing of the libraries was done on either Illumina HiSeq 2500 (2x100 bp) or NovaSeq (2x150 bp). For the original study's pipeline: Reads were demultiplexed and collapsed into UMI consensus sequences with MIGEC, and V(D)J alignment was performed with MiXCR. Clonotypes responding to the vaccine were identified with edgeR on replicate PBMC samples, with the criteria of FDR below 0.01 and a log2 fold change above 5 up to day 15. Bulk clonotypes were assigned CD4 or CD8 identity according to which sequenced CD4 or CD8 repertoire held them at higher abundance. The raw public data were reprocessed by TCRdb itself: fastp quality trimming at Q25, MiXCR clonotype calling, in-frame beta chains only. Rows are unified per CDR3 protein, each entry keeping the most common DNA and genes. TCRdb, not the original authors, processed these V and J calls. In this sample the table shows about 310,000 distinct CDR3 sequences, around 4% of which occur a single time. The ten largest clones represent about a quarter of the sample.

Beyond this particular receptor, the publication reports: FACS-sorted repertoires could contain abundant contaminating clonotypes from the bulk population, so computational filtering was required. A small share of clonotypes occurred in both CD4 and CD8 compartments, likely arising from convergent recombination. Compared with the primary T-cell response, the secondary T-cell response was weaker but faster, peaking on day 5 rather than day 15. Because the study included only a couple of donors, the extent to which the findings can be generalized is limited. After the booster, most clones that had expanded after primary vaccination were detected again (around 96% of CD4 and more than 80% of CD8), suggesting broad maintenance of memory.

The source material was PBMCs, sampled on the day of the yellow fever booster vaccination. The rearrangement joined TRBV20-1 to TRBJ1-1; perhaps TRBD1 is the D gene, with 5 bases matching. This TCR was sampled from a man aged 18 to 35 who received the YFV17D yellow fever vaccine. The encoded CDR3 is CSARDLYSGGTEAFF. Here is the DNA: TGCAGTGCTAGAGATCTGTACTCCGGGGGCACTGAAGCTTTCTTT.